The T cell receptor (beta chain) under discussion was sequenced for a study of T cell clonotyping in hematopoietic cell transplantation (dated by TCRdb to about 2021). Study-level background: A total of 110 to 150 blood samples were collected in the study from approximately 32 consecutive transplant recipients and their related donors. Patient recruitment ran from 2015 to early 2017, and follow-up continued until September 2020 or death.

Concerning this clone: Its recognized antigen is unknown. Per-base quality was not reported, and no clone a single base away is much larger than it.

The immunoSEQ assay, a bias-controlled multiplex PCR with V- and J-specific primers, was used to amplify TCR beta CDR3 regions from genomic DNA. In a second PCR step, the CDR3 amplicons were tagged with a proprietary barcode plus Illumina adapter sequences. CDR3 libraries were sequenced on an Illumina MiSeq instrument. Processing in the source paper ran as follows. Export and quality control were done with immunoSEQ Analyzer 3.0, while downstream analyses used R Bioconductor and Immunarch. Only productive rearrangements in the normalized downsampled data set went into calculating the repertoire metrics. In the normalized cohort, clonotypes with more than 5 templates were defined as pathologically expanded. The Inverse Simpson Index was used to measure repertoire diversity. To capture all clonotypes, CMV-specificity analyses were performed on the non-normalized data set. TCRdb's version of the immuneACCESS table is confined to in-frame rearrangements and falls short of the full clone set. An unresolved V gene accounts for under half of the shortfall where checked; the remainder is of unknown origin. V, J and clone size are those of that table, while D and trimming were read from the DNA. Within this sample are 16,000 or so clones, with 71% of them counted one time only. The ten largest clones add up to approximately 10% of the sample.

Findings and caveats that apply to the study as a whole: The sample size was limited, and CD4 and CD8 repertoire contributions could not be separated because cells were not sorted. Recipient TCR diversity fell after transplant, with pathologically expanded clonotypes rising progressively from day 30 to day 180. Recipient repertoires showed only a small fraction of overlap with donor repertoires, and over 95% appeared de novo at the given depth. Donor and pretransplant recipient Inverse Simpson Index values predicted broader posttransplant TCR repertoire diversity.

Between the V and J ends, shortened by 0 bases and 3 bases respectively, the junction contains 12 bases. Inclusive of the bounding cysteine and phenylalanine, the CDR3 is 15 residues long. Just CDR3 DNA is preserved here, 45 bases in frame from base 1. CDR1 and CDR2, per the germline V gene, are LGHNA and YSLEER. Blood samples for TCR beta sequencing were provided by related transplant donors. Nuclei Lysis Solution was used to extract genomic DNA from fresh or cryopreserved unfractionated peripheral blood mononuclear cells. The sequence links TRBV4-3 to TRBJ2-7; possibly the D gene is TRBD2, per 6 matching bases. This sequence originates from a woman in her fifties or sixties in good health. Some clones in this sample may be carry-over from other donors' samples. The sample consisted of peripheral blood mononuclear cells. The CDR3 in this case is CASSQDASAIYEQYF. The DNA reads TGCGCCAGCAGCCAAGACGCTAGCGCAATCTACGAGCAGTACTTC.